The rows below give T cell receptor beta chains drawn from one sample of a study of blood T cells in healthy people across ages. MiXCR was run by TCRdb on the 5' RACE reads, yielding one entry per CDR3 protein. The sample has some 760,000 distinct CDR3 sequences; around 25% are singletons. This sample also belongs to another study, concerning T cells of mothers and their children.

Sequenced material: blood. The receptors originated from a boy between 10 and 17 years old in good health. Both conserved end residues are part of each CDR3. The order of the fields is clone size, J gene, D gene, V gene, CDR3 protein, CDR3 DNA. The D gene is left open where the match is weak. Size tells how often a clone was seen (once, few, many) or the class of an expanded clone, and some rows leave it out.

few,TRBJ2-7,TRBD1,TRBV7-9,CASSPRDSLSYEQYF,TGTGCCAGCAGCCCCCGGGACAGCCTATCCTACGAGCAGTACTTC
few,TRBJ2-2,TRBD1,TRBV7-3,CASSVGTDNTGELFF,TGTGCCAGCAGCGTCGGGACAGATAACACCGGGGAGCTGTTTTTT
few,TRBJ2-7,.,TRBV20-1,CSARDFGSSYEQYF,TGCAGTGCTAGAGATTTTGGGAGCTCCTACGAGCAGTACTTC
many,TRBJ2-5,TRBD1,TRBV7-7,CASSQDRGQETQYF,TGTGCTAGCAGCCAAGACAGGGGACAAGAGACCCAGTACTTC
.,TRBJ1-4,.,TRBV4-1,CASSQDRGVADEKLFF,TGCGCCAGCAGCCAAGACAGGGGAGTAGCAGACGAAAAACTGTTTTTT
few,TRBJ2-7,.,TRBV6-1,CASSETSLGVVYEQYF,TGTGCCAGCAGTGAAACTAGCCTGGGGGTGGTCTACGAGCAGTACTTC
.,TRBJ2-3,.,TRBV12-3/TRBV12-4,CASTATASTDTQYF,TGTGCCAGCACCGCGACAGCTAGCACAGATACGCAGTATTTT
few,TRBJ1-1,.,TRBV4-1,CASSQVGENTEAFF,TGCGCCAGCAGCCAAGTTGGCGAGAACACTGAAGCTTTCTTT
.,TRBJ2-5,.,TRBV7-9,CASSLATDQETQYF,TGTGCCAGCAGCTTAGCGACGGACCAAGAGACCCAGTACTTC
.,TRBJ2-3,TRBD1,TRBV18,CASSPPDRKDTQYF,TGTGCCAGCTCACCACCGGACAGGAAAGATACGCAGTATTTT
.,TRBJ2-7,.,TRBV5-6,CASSGESYEQYF,TGTGCCAGCAGCGGGGAGTCCTACGAGCAGTACTTC
.,TRBJ2-7,.,TRBV4-1,CASSQAISGTSISYEQYF,TGCGCCAGCAGCCAAGCAATTTCCGGGACTTCCATCTCCTACGAGCAGTACTTC
.,TRBJ2-1,TRBD2,TRBV7-3,CASSLSLAVTEQFF,TGTGCCAGCAGTCTTTCCCTAGCGGTCACTGAGCAGTTCTTC
few,TRBJ2-4,TRBD2,TRBV28,CASSFPTGGNEVAKNIQYF,TGTGCCAGCAGTTTCCCAACGGGAGGGAATGAGGTCGCCAAAAACATTCAGTACTTC
.,TRBJ2-2,.,TRBV2,CASSEVVTGELFF,TGTGCCAGCAGTGAAGTCGTCACCGGGGAGCTGTTTTTT
.,TRBJ1-3,.,TRBV15,CATSIGPFAITSGNTIYF,TGTGCCACCAGCATAGGCCCTTTTGCGATAACCTCTGGAAACACCATATATTTT
few,TRBJ2-1,TRBD2,TRBV10-3,CAISAMAGVGGEQFF,TGTGCCATCAGTGCCATGGCGGGAGTGGGCGGTGAGCAGTTCTTC
.,TRBJ1-2,TRBD1,TRBV20-1,CSATRTGGDHGYTF,TGCAGTGCTACAAGGACAGGGGGGGATCATGGCTACACCTTC
few,TRBJ2-5,.,TRBV29-1,CSVVRDTQETQYF,TGCAGCGTTGTTCGGGACACCCAAGAGACCCAGTACTTC
few,TRBJ2-5,.,TRBV29-1,CSVDFGPRGETQYF,TGCAGCGTTGATTTCGGGCCTAGGGGAGAGACCCAGTACTTC
.,TRBJ2-3,.,TRBV7-9,CASLMTGADTQYF,TGTGCCAGCCTGATGACAGGCGCAGATACGCAGTATTTT
few,TRBJ2-2,TRBD1,TRBV12-3/TRBV12-4,CASSPGQGARAGELFF,TGTGCCAGCAGTCCCGGACAGGGGGCGCGCGCCGGGGAGCTGTTTTTT
few,TRBJ2-5,.,TRBV5-1,CASSLVSGKETQYF,TGCGCCAGCAGCTTGGTATCAGGGAAGGAGACCCAGTACTTC
.,TRBJ2-7,.,TRBV5-6,CASSLLTDEQYF,TGTGCCAGCAGCCTCCTTACCGACGAGCAGTACTTC
.,TRBJ2-1,.,TRBV14,CASSQTIAGTQFF,TGTGCCAGCAGCCAAACAATCGCTGGGACGCAGTTCTTC
.,TRBJ2-1,.,TRBV18,CASSPGGGEYNEQFF,TGTGCCAGCTCACCGGGGGGCGGCGAGTACAATGAGCAGTTCTTC
.,TRBJ2-1,.,TRBV28,CASSFRPDEQFF,TGTGCCAGCAGTTTCCGACCGGATGAGCAGTTCTTC
.,TRBJ2-2,.,TRBV4-3,CASQGVRTGELFF,TGCGCCAGTCAGGGAGTACGCACCGGGGAGCTGTTTTTT
.,TRBJ2-1,TRBD2,TRBV4-1,CASSQDGGDEQFF,TGCGCCAGCAGCCAAGATGGGGGGGATGAGCAGTTCTTC
.,TRBJ2-4,.,TRBV6-5,CASSDRSIQYF,TGTGCCAGCAGTGACAGGAGCATTCAGTACTTC
.,TRBJ2-3,.,TRBV16,CASSQWDTQYF,TGTGCCAGCAGCCAATGGGATACGCAGTATTTT
.,TRBJ2-2,TRBD1,TRBV6-5,CASSSRAGTANTGELFF,TGTGCCAGCAGTTCCCGAGCCGGGACAGCGAACACCGGGGAGCTGTTTTTT
.,TRBJ1-1,.,TRBV7-9,CASSLVGAANTEAFF,TGTGCCAGCAGCTTAGTCGGGGCCGCGAACACTGAAGCTTTCTTT
few,TRBJ2-5,TRBD2,TRBV4-2,CASSLSSGGSGETQYF,TGTGCCAGCAGCCTGTCTAGCGGGGGGTCTGGAGAGACCCAGTACTTC
many,TRBJ2-3,.,TRBV11-2,CASSLMGGDTQYF,TGTGCCAGCAGCTTAATGGGAGGAGATACGCAGTATTTT
.,TRBJ2-1,TRBD2,TRBV12-3/TRBV12-4,CASSLKLAGRDEQFF,TGTGCCAGCAGTTTAAAGCTAGCGGGAAGGGATGAGCAGTTCTTC
few,TRBJ1-4,.,TRBV29-1,CSVESDEKLFF,TGCAGCGTTGAAAGCGATGAAAAACTGTTTTTT
few,TRBJ2-3,.,TRBV20-1,CSARDGTDTQYF,TGCAGTGCTAGAGATGGCACAGATACGCAGTATTTT
.,TRBJ1-2,.,TRBV4-1,CASSQAGSPQGYTF,TGCGCCAGCAGCCAAGCCGGGAGTCCGCAAGGCTACACCTTC
.,TRBJ2-6,.,TRBV12-5,CAFLSSGANVLTF,TGTGCTTTCCTTAGCTCTGGGGCCAACGTCCTGACTTTC
.,TRBJ1-1,.,TRBV11-3,CASSLGEAEAFF,TGTGCCAGCAGCTTAGGAGAGGCTGAAGCTTTCTTT
few,TRBJ2-7,TRBD1,TRBV15,CATSPYRGEYEQYF,TGTGCCACCAGCCCCTACAGGGGCGAGTACGAGCAGTACTTC
.,TRBJ2-3,TRBD2,TRBV27,CASSSYGGGQTDTQYF,TGTGCCAGCAGCTCCTATGGGGGGGGTCAGACAGATACGCAGTATTTT
.,TRBJ2-1,.,TRBV12-3/TRBV12-4,CASSLVMRYLGNEQFF,TGTGCCAGCAGTTTAGTAATGCGGTATTTAGGGAATGAGCAGTTCTTC
.,TRBJ2-7,TRBD1,TRBV2,CASSSDRAAQYF,TGTGCCAGCAGTTCTGACAGGGCGGCGCAGTACTTC
.,TRBJ1-1,TRBD1,TRBV7-3,CASSLMGQGDTEAFF,TGTGCCAGCAGCTTAATGGGACAGGGTGACACTGAAGCTTTCTTT